Listed below are T cell receptor beta chains from one sample, sequenced in a study of CD8+ T cells in alopecia areata. Only in-frame clones appear in the TCRdb table, and some are missing; sequencing was by immunoSEQ multiplex PCR. Of 150,000 to 250,000 clones listed, 50% to 60% are singletons. This material consisted of CD4+ T cells sorted from blood, taken at week 4, from a patient treated with tofacitinib. The receptors come from a human donor with alopecia areata. CDR3s include the opening cysteine and the closing phenylalanine or tryptophan. D genes are given only for firm matches. Size is stated for part of the rows, as once, few or many counts, or as a class when the clone is expanded.

V	size	J	length	D	CDR3	DNA
TRBV6-1	.	TRBJ2-1	16	.	CASRESGTGRFGEQFF	TGTGCCAGCAGGGAATCCGGGACCGGCAGATTCGGTGAGCAGTTCTTC
TRBV30	.	TRBJ2-2	14	TRBD1	CAWGGQGNTGELFF	TGTGCCTGGGGTGGACAGGGGAACACCGGGGAGCTGTTTTTT
TRBV29-1	.	TRBJ1-6	13	.	CSVVARVGSPLHF	TGCAGCGTTGTGGCCAGGGTAGGGTCACCCCTCCACTTT
TRBV30	.	TRBJ2-7	15	TRBD2	CAWGTSGGVTYEQYF	TGTGCCTGGGGGACTAGCGGGGGTGTCACCTACGAGCAGTACTTC
TRBV7-7	.	TRBJ2-3	16	.	CASSLSAGRSTDTQYF	TGTGCTAGCAGCTTATCGGCGGGACGATCCACAGATACGCAGTATTTT
TRBV28	.	TRBJ1-1	11	.	CASSRRTEAFF	TGTGCCAGCAGTAGGAGGACTGAAGCTTTCTTT
TRBV9	.	TRBJ2-5	15	TRBD1	CASSPRGQLQETQYF	TGTGCCAGCAGCCCCAGGGGACAGCTCCAAGAGACCCAGTACTTC
TRBV28	.	TRBJ2-5	12	.	CASKSGSETQYF	TGTGCCAGCAAGAGCGGCTCAGAAACCCAGTACTTC
TRBV28	few	TRBJ1-5	12	.	CASSSGYQPQHF	TGTGCCAGCAGTTCTGGATATCAGCCCCAGCATTTT
TRBV7-5	few	TRBJ2-7	13	.	CVRSFGQTYEQYF	TGTGTCAGAAGCTTTGGACAGACCTACGAGCAGTACTTC
TRBV7-8	.	TRBJ2-1	17	.	CASSLGGYRDGYNEQFF	TGTGCCAGCAGCTTAGGCGGTTACCGGGATGGGTACAATGAGCAGTTCTTC
TRBV29-1	.	TRBJ1-2	12	.	CSVEGSGVGYTF	TGCAGCGTTGAAGGCTCAGGGGTTGGCTACACCTTC
TRBV29-1	.	TRBJ2-5	12	.	CSVAGREETQYF	TGCAGCGTTGCGGGCAGAGAAGAGACCCAGTACTTC
TRBV9	.	TRBJ2-3	14	TRBD2	CASSVRTSKDTQYF	TGTGCCAGCAGCGTACGGACTAGCAAAGATACGCAGTATTTT
TRBV6-1	.	TRBJ1-6	13	.	CASSEAGNSPLHF	TGTGCCAGCAGTGAAGCTGGGAACTCACCCCTCCACTTT
TRBV7-6	.	TRBJ1-2	15	TRBD1	CASSLGQGHNYGYTF	TGTGCCAGCAGCTTAGGACAGGGTCATAACTATGGCTACACCTTC
TRBV27	.	TRBJ2-1	16	TRBD2	CASSFLTGGSYNEQFF	TGTGCCAGCAGTTTTTTGACGGGGGGGTCCTACAATGAGCAGTTCTTC
TRBV29-1	.	TRBJ2-5	15	TRBD2	CSVRGGPTSQETQYF	TGCAGCGTCCGCGGGGGGCCAACCTCGCAAGAGACCCAGTACTTC
TRBV27	.	TRBJ2-7	13	.	CASRRSSSYEQYF	TGTGCCAGCAGACGGAGTAGCTCCTACGAGCAGTACTTC
TRBV10-3	few	TRBJ2-5	13	.	CAISGNPGETQYF	TGTGCCATCAGCGGCAACCCGGGAGAGACCCAGTACTTC
TRBV15	.	TRBJ1-2	13	TRBD1	CATSSRTGSGYTF	TGTGCCACCAGCAGCAGGACAGGGTCTGGCTACACCTTC
TRBV4-3	.	TRBJ2-7	16	.	CASSQERAQGGSEQYF	TGCGCCAGCAGCCAAGAAAGGGCGCAGGGGGGTTCCGAGCAGTACTTC
TRBV7-6	.	TRBJ2-5	14	.	CASSLAAIGGAQYF	TGTGCCAGCAGCTTAGCTGCTATTGGTGGGGCCCAGTACTTC
TRBV2	.	TRBJ2-2	11	.	CASENTGELFF	TGTGCCAGCGAGAACACCGGGGAGCTGTTTTTT
TRBV30	.	TRBJ1-1	15	.	CAWSPHVPGGTEAFF	TGTGCCTGGAGTCCCCATGTGCCTGGGGGCACTGAAGCTTTCTTT
TRBV28	.	TRBJ2-4	15	TRBD1	CASSLDRETKNIQYF	TGTGCCAGCAGTTTGGACAGGGAGACCAAAAACATTCAGTACTTC
TRBV7-2	few	TRBJ1-1	15	.	CASSLYGLKNTEAFF	TGTGCCAGCAGCTTATATGGATTAAAGAACACTGAAGCTTTCTTT